What follows are 18 T cell receptor beta chains derived from one specimen sequenced in a study of radiotherapy plus CTLA-4 blockade in lung cancer. TCRdb keeps only in-frame clones here, not all; method: immunoSEQ multiplex PCR. The table shows some 66,000 clones, with about 83% occurring only once. Sequenced material: peripheral blood, taken from a patient treated with radiotherapy plus ipilimumab. These receptors were taken from a human donor with non-small cell lung cancer who had a partial response to radiotherapy plus ipilimumab.

The gene calls are TRBV28 and TRBJ2-7; possible D gene TRBD2, 6 bases. V was shortened by 7 bases and J by 1 base, with 17 bases between the two germline ends. The CDR3 covers 15 residues. Per the germline V gene, CDR1 is MDHEN and CDR2 is SYDVKM. The CDR3: CASTPLSGTSYEQYF. The CDR3 region has the DNA TGTGCCAGCACCCCCTTATCCGGGACTTCCTACGAGCAGTACTTC.

In its sample, this clone was seen once. At one end the junction does not follow the germline gene, possibly because of a read error. The rearrangement joins TRBV15 to TRBJ2-1, with D possibly matching TRBD1 (7 bases). This CDR3 contains 13 residues. Germline CDR1 and CDR2: LNHNV and YYDKDF (reference sequence). In DNA form, the CDR3 reads TGTGCCACCAGCAGATCCACCGACAGGGAGGTGCTCTTC. Translation: CATSRSTDREVLF. Complete variable domain (other parts from reference TRBV15 and TRBJ2-1): DAMVIQNPRYQVTQFGKPVTLSCSQTLNHNVMYWYQQKSSQAPKLLFHYYDKDFNNEADTPDNFQSRRPNTSFCFLDIRSPGLGDTAMYLCATSRSTDREVLFGPGTRLTVL.

This chain connects TRBV28 to TRBJ2-7; the D gene is possibly TRBD1 (5 bases). The CDR3 has 14 residues. Per the germline V gene, CDR1 is MDHEN and CDR2 is SYDVKM. The V end was cut by 6 bases, the J end by 5 bases, with 17 bases between. DNA for the CDR3: TGTGCCAGCAGCCCCTTTCGGCAGGGCCACGAGCAGTACTTC. Protein: CASSPFRQGHEQYF.

A few counts support this clone. This chain links TRBV21-1 with TRBJ1-1; the table gives TRBD1 as D, unverified against the DNA. TRBV21-1 is an annotated pseudogene. This CDR3 has 16 residues. The CDR3 loop reads CASSRTRQGWGTEAFF. The CDR3 coding sequence is TGTGCCAGCAGCAGAACACGACAGGGGTGGGGCACTGAAGCTTTCTTT.

The rearrangement joins TRBV25-1 to TRBJ1-3; D is possibly TRBD1 (6 bases). Trimming removed 1 base from V and 2 bases from J, with 12 bases in between. CDR1 and CDR2 from the germline V gene are MGHDK and SYGVNS. The CDR3 runs to 16 residues. The chain's CDR3 is CASSELGAQAGNTIYF. As DNA, the CDR3 is TGTGCCAGCAGTGAATTGGGGGCGCAGGCTGGAAACACCATATATTTT.

The chain is built from TRBV7-6 and TRBJ2-5; 10 positions agree with TRBD2. The length of the CDR3 is 16 residues. CDR1 and CDR2 from the germline V gene are SGHVS and FNYEAQ. The trim removed 6 bases at V and 4 bases at J, leaving 11 bases unmatched. The CDR3 reads CASSLSIAGGLETQYF. CDR3 coding DNA: TGTGCCAGCAGTCTCAGTATAGCGGGAGGATTAGAGACCCAGTACTTC.

The chain combines TRBV28 with TRBJ2-1; D gene uncertain. The CDR3 is 11 residues long. V shed 2 bases and J shed 11 bases, with 7 bases lying between them. Germline V lookup: CDR1 MDHEN, CDR2 SYDVKM. The CDR3 DNA follows: TGTGCCAGCAGTTTAAGTGGGCAGCAGTTCTTC. Translated: CASSLSGQQFF.

The chain has TRBV5-4 and TRBJ2-5; D is ambiguous. The CDR3 loop spans 13 amino acids. Trimming cost V 6 bases and J 2 bases, with 11 bases left between them. CDR1 SGHNT and CDR2 YYREEE come from the germline V gene (reference sequence). The DNA of the CDR3 is TGTGCCAGCACCTCTGGGCAGCAAGAGACCCAGTACTTC. It is translated as CASTSGQQETQYF.

V and J are TRBV19 and TRBJ1-1; no firm D call. V lost 5 bases and J lost 1, with 14 bases in between. The germline V gene has CDR1 LNHDA and CDR2 SQIVND (reference sequence). CDR3 size: 15 residues. Written as DNA, the CDR3 is TGTGCCAGTAGTCCCAGCCGGGGAGGGAACACTGAAGCTTTCTTT. Its protein is CASSPSRGGNTEAFF.

CDR3 DNA sequence: TGTGCCACCAGCTATTCGGGAGGACAAGATACGCAGTATTTT. Translating it yields CATSYSGGQDTQYF. The rearrangement joins TRBV15 to TRBJ2-3; TRBD2 aligns across 7 bases. V lost 5 bases to trimming and J lost 5 bases; unmatched junction nucleotides: 7. The germline V gene has CDR1 LNHNV and CDR2 YYDKDF (reference sequence). The length of the CDR3 is 14 residues. The variable domain in full, completed from reference TRBV15 and TRBJ2-3, reads DAMVIQNPRYQVTQFGKPVTLSCSQTLNHNVMYWYQQKSSQAPKLLFHYYDKDFNNEADTPDNFQSRRPNTSFCFLDIRSPGLGDTAMYLCATSYSGGQDTQYFGPGTRLTVL.

The sample holds a few counts of this clone. The gene calls are TRBV27 and TRBJ2-2, with D unresolved. V was trimmed by 4 bases and J by 4 bases, leaving 4 bases between them. CDR3 size: 12 residues. The germline CDR1 and CDR2 sequences are MNHEY and SMNVEV (reference sequence). The CDR3 loop is CASSSITGELFF. In DNA form, the CDR3 reads TGTGCCAGCAGTTCTATCACCGGGGAGCTGTTTTTT.

The chain uses TRBV27 and TRBJ1-1, with unresolved D. Trimming pared 4 bases from V and 6 bases from J, leaving 15 bases between. Germline-derived CDR1 and CDR2 are MNHEY and SMNVEV (reference sequence). The CDR3 extends over 14 amino acids. The CDR3 here is CASSSTTRSAEAFF. In DNA, the CDR3 is TGTGCCAGCAGTTCCACTACAAGGAGCGCTGAAGCTTTCTTT.

J is TRBJ2-2 and V is TRBV25-1; TRBD1 matches 11 bases. This CDR3 is built from 16 residues. The J segment lost 7 bases and the V segment lost 4 bases, leaving 8 bases of the junction unmatched. Germline V gene data show CDR1 as MGHDK and CDR2 as SYGVNS. The CDR3, as DNA: TGTGCCAGCAGTGGGTCGGACAGGGGGCTGAGCGGGGAGCTGTTTTTT. Translation gives CASSGSDRGLSGELFF.

Only a few counts were recorded for this clone. V usage is TRBV2 and J usage is TRBJ2-1, with 8 bases that match TRBD1. Trimming at V came to 8 bases and at J to 8 bases, leaving 8 bases not matched to a gene. This CDR3 region has 13 residues. CDR1 is SNHLY and CDR2 is FYNNEI in the germline V gene. CDR3 nucleotide sequence: TGTGCCAGCTCGGACAGGGAATACGATGAGCAGTTCTTC. Protein product: CASSDREYDEQFF.

J is TRBJ1-5 and V is TRBV4-1; 9 positions agree with TRBD1. The CDR3 has 19 residues. Trimming at V came to 5 bases and at J to 5 bases, leaving 19 bases not matched to a gene. CDR1 and CDR2 (germline): MGHRA, YSYEKL. DNA for the CDR3: TGCGCCAGCAGCTCCTTCGGGACAGGGAGCTCCCCCATAGATCAGCCCCAGCATTTT. This translates into CASSSFGTGSSPIDQPQHF.

Comment on this clone: Other DNA sequences in the same sample also yield this CDR3. The CDR3 nucleotides are TGTGCCAGCTCACCAGGGCAGGGAGGCACTGAAGCTTTCTTT. Its translation: CASSPGQGGTEAFF. The gene calls are TRBV18 and TRBJ1-1; the D gene is possibly TRBD1 (5 bases). The CDR3 consists of 14 residues. Germline loops: CDR1 KGHSH, CDR2 LQKENI. The germline V and J ends were trimmed by 2 bases and 4 bases, with 11 bases remaining between them.

The chain uses TRBV28 and TRBJ1-4; 7 nucleotides agree with TRBD1. The CDR3 loop spans 15 amino acids. The germline V gene encodes CDR1 MDHEN and CDR2 SYDVKM. V lost 5 bases, J lost 4 bases, and 7 bases stayed unmatched. The CDR3 DNA follows: TGTGCCAGCAGTCCGGCGACAGGGATTAATGAAAAACTGTTTTTT. Translated: CASSPATGINEKLFF.

This rearrangement joins TRBV7-9 to TRBJ1-4, with D tentatively TRBD1 (5 bases). Trimming stripped 3 bases from V and 8 bases from J, with 13 bases between. The germline V gene encodes CDR1 SEHNR and CDR2 FQNEAQ (reference sequence). The CDR3 covers 14 residues. Here the CDR3 DNA reads TGTGCCAGCAGCTTGGGCAGGGAAAACGAAAAACTGTTTTTT. Amino acids: CASSLGRENEKLFF. The full variable domain, rest sourced from reference TRBV7-9 and TRBJ1-4, is DTGVSQNPRHKITKRGQNVTFRCDPISEHNRLYWYRQTLGQGPEFLTYFQNEAQLEKSRLLSDRFSAERPKGSFSTLEIQRTEQGDSAMYLCASSLGRENEKLFFGSGTQLSVL.